These T cell receptor beta chains were read from a single sample in a study of blood T cell repertoires in COVID-19. The protocol was immunoSEQ multiplex PCR, while the TCRdb copy is restricted to in-frame clones and leaves out a portion. The data contain under 300,000 clones, 85% to 90% of them singletons. The sample comprised peripheral blood. These receptor sequences come from a woman in her 70s with active or convalescent COVID-19. Both conserved end residues are part of each CDR3. A D gene is named only where the DNA matches it firmly. Some rows mark clone size as missing; the rest say once, few, many or name a class of expanded clone.

clone size,J gene,V gene,D gene,CDR3 DNA,CDR3 protein
NA,TRBJ1-2,TRBV2,NA,TGTGCCAGGGAACGGGACTCTAACTATGGCTACACCTTC,CARERDSNYGYTF
NA,TRBJ1-2,TRBV19,NA,TGTGCCAGCAGTTCTTGGGGGGTCGACTATGGCTACACCTTC,CASSSWGVDYGYTF
NA,TRBJ1-2,TRBV11-2,TRBD1,TGTGCCAGCAGCTTAGATTCGCGGGGGACAGGCCCCTCGGGGGGCTACACCTTC,CASSLDSRGTGPSGGYTF
NA,TRBJ2-2,TRBV5-1,NA,TGCGCCAGCAGCTTGAGGGGGTCCCCAAACACCGGGGAGCTGTTTTTT,CASSLRGSPNTGELFF
once,TRBJ1-4,TRBV25-1,NA,TGTGCCAGCAGTGAATTCCGAGGAGGATCTAATGAAAAACTGTTTTTT,CASSEFRGGSNEKLFF
once,TRBJ1-6,TRBV18,NA,TGTGCCAGCTCACCAAGCACAGGGAATTTTAATTCACCCCTCCACTTT,CASSPSTGNFNSPLHF
NA,TRBJ2-3,TRBV29-1,TRBD1,TGCAGCGATTCGCGTACAGGGGGCACAGATACGCAGTATTTT,CSDSRTGGTDTQYF
NA,TRBJ2-3,TRBV2,NA,TGTGCCAGCCAGGGACGGGGGGCTAGCACAGATACGCAGTATTTT,CASQGRGASTDTQYF
NA,TRBJ1-5,TRBV5-3,TRBD1,TGTGCCAGAAGCTTGGAGGGGGCAAGTCAGCCCCAGCATTTT,CARSLEGASQPQHF
NA,TRBJ2-7,TRBV6-6,TRBD1,TGTGCCAGCAGTCCTCAATTAGGACAGGGGGTAGCCTACGAGCAGTACTTC,CASSPQLGQGVAYEQYF
NA,TRBJ1-1,TRBV10-2,NA,TGCGCCTCTAACATTCGGGGAGCCACTGAAGCTTTCTTT,CASNIRGATEAFF
NA,TRBJ1-5,TRBV19,TRBD1,TGTGCCAGTAGTAGGGACAGCGATCAGCCCCAGCATTTT,CASSRDSDQPQHF
NA,TRBJ1-4,TRBV5-1,NA,TGCGCCAGCAGCCCCGGAGACCGAGGGACTAATGAAAAACTGTTTTTT,CASSPGDRGTNEKLFF
NA,TRBJ2-7,TRBV12-3/TRBV12-4,NA,TGTGCCAGCAGTTTACTTAGCTACGAGCAGTACTTC,CASSLLSYEQYF
NA,TRBJ1-5,TRBV6-5,NA,TGTGCCAGCAGTTACTCGGGCGGGGGCATTCAGCCCCAGCATTTT,CASSYSGGGIQPQHF
NA,TRBJ2-7,TRBV19,NA,TGTGCCAGTAGTAGTAGACAGGTCAACTACGAGCAGTACTTC,CASSSRQVNYEQYF
NA,TRBJ2-1,TRBV6-4,NA,TGTGCCAGCAGTGAGGGAGGGGGGGTTGCTATGGAGCAGTTCTTC,CASSEGGGVAMEQFF
NA,TRBJ2-1,TRBV24-1,NA,TGTGCCACCAGTGATGTAGGGGCAGTTCGGGATGAGCAGTTCTTC,CATSDVGAVRDEQFF
NA,TRBJ1-1,TRBV7-9,NA,TGTGCCAGCAGCTTACAGGGGAGCCGGACTGAAGCTTTCTTT,CASSLQGSRTEAFF
NA,TRBJ2-3,TRBV3-1/TRBV3-2,TRBD2,TGTGCCAGCAGCCAACGGGGGACCGGGACTAGCGGGGACTCGGGCACAGATACGCAGTATTTT,CASSQRGTGTSGDSGTDTQYF
NA,TRBJ2-1,TRBV6-5,TRBD2,TGTGCCAGCAGGGAGACTAGCGGGGGCTACAATGAGCAGTTCTTC,CASRETSGGYNEQFF
once,TRBJ1-6,TRBV5-8,NA,TGTGCCAGCAGCTTGGGTACTGGAACAGGTTATAATTCACCCCTCCACTTT,CASSLGTGTGYNSPLHF
NA,TRBJ2-1,TRBV5-1,NA,TGCGCCAGCAGCTTGGAACCTAACGAGAATGAGCAGTTCTTC,CASSLEPNENEQFF
NA,TRBJ1-2,TRBV12-5,NA,TGTGCTAGTGGTATAGGGCACGGGGTTGATGGCTACACCTTC,CASGIGHGVDGYTF
NA,TRBJ2-5,TRBV5-1,TRBD2,TGCGCCAGCAGCCCATCTCCGGGACTAGCGGGGGGCGGGGAGACCCAGTACTTC,CASSPSPGLAGGGETQYF
NA,TRBJ2-7,TRBV2,TRBD1,TGTGCCAGCAGTAAAACCGGGACAGGGGCCGAGCAGTACTTC,CASSKTGTGAEQYF
NA,TRBJ1-1,TRBV15,NA,TGTGCCACCAGTTCAGGGTTCACTGAAGCTTTCTTT,CATSSGFTEAFF
once,TRBJ2-1,TRBV6-4,NA,TGTGCCAGCAGTGCGGACTTGTACAATGAGCAGTTCTTC,CASSADLYNEQFF
once,TRBJ1-6,TRBV12-3/TRBV12-4,NA,TGTGCCAGCAGCCTATCTCGATCACCCCTCCACTTT,CASSLSRSPLHF
NA,TRBJ1-2,TRBV20-1,NA,TGCAGCCCGAGGGCTTTTGAGGGCTACACCTTC,CSPRAFEGYTF
NA,TRBJ2-5,TRBV3-1/TRBV3-2,NA,TGTGCCAGCAGCCCGACAGTTCAAGAGACCCAGTACTTC,CASSPTVQETQYF
NA,TRBJ1-2,TRBV6-5,NA,TGTGCCAGCAGTTACTCGAGGAGTAACGGCTACACCTTC,CASSYSRSNGYTF
NA,TRBJ2-3,TRBV5-4,TRBD2,TGTGCCAGCAGCCTTAAACTAGCGGGGGGCACAGATACGCAGTATTTT,CASSLKLAGGTDTQYF
NA,TRBJ1-4,TRBV5-1,NA,TGCGCCAGCAGCTTGGCCGGGGATGCAACTAATGAAAAACTGTTTTTT,CASSLAGDATNEKLFF
once,TRBJ2-7,TRBV10-2,NA,TGCGCCAGCAGTTTACAGGGTTACGAGCAGTACTTC,CASSLQGYEQYF
NA,TRBJ2-2,TRBV27,TRBD2,TGTGCCAGCAGTTTGCTAGCGGGGAGCACCGGGGAGCTGTTTTTT,CASSLLAGSTGELFF
NA,TRBJ1-6,TRBV3-1/TRBV3-2,NA,TGTGCCAGCAGCCAATTACAGACAGTGACATCACCCCTCCACTTT,CASSQLQTVTSPLHF
NA,TRBJ1-2,TRBV4-3,NA,TGCGCCAGCAGTCTATCACCGGGACTGCACTATGGCTACACCTTC,CASSLSPGLHYGYTF
NA,TRBJ1-5,TRBV10-3,NA,TGTGCCATCAGTGAGTCGAGGGCAGGGAGGATGGTTCAGCCCCAGCATTTT,CAISESRAGRMVQPQHF
NA,TRBJ1-2,TRBV29-1,NA,TGCAGCGCCTTCCGGGACAAGTATGGCTACACCTTC,CSAFRDKYGYTF